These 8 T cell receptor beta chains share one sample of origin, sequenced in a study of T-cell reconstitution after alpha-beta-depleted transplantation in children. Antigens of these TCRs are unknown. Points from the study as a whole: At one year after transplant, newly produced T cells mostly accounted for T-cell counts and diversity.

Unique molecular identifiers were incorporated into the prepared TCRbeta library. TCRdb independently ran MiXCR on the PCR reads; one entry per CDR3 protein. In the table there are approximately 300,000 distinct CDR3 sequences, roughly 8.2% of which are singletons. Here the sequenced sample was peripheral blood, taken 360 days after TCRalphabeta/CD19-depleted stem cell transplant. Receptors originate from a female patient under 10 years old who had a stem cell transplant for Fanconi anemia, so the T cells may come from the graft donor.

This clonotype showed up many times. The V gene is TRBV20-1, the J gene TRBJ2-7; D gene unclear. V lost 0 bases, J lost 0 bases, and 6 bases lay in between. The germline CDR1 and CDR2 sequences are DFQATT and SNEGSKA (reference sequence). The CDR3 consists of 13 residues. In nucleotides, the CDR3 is TGCAGTGCTAGAGAGAGTATCTCCTACGAGCAGTACGTC. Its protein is CSARESISYEQYV.

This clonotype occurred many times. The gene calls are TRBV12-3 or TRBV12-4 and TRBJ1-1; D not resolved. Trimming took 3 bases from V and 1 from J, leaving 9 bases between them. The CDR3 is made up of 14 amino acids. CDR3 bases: TGTGCCAGCAGTTTGCGGATCTCGAACACTGAAGCTTTCTTT. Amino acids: CASSLRISNTEAFF.

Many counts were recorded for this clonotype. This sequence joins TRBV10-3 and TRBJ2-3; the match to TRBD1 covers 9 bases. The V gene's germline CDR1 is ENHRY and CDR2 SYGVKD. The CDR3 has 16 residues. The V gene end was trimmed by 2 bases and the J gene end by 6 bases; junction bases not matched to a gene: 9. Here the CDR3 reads CAISEGNRGRMDTQYF. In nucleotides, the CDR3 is TGTGCCATCAGTGAGGGGAACAGGGGGCGTATGGATACGCAGTATTTT.

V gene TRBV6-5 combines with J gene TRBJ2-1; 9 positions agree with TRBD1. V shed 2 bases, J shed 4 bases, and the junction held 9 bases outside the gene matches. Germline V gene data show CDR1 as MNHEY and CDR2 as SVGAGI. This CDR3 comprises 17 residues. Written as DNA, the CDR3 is TGTGCCAGCAGTTACGGGGCGGGACAGGGATATTACAATGAGCAGTTCTTC. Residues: CASSYGAGQGYYNEQFF.

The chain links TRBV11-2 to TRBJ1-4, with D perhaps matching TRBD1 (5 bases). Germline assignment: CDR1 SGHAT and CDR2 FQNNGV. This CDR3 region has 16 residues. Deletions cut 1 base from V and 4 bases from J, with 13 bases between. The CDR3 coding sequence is TGTGCCAGCAGCTTAGGGATAGGGGCCCTTAATGAAAAACTGTTTTTT. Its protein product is CASSLGIGALNEKLFF.

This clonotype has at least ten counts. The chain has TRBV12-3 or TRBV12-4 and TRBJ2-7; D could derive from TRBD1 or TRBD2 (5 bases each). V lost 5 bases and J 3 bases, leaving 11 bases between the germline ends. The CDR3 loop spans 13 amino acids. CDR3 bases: TGTGCCAGCAGTGAACCGGGACGCTACGAGCAGTACTTC. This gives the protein CASSEPGRYEQYF.

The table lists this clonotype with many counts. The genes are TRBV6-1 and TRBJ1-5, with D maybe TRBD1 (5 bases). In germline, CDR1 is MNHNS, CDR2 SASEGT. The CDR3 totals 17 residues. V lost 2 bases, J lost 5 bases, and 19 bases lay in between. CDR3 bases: TGTGCCAGCAGTGAATATGGGGCCCTTGCTCCCGATCAGCCCCAGCATTTT. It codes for CASSEYGALAPDQPQHF.

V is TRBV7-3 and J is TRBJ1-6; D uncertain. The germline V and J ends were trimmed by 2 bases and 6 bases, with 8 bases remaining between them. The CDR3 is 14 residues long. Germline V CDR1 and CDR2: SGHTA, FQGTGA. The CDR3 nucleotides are TGTGCCAGCAGCTTATGGCACAGTAATTCACCCCTCCACTTT. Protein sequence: CASSLWHSNSPLHF. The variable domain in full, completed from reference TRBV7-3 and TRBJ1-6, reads GAGVSQTPSNKVTEKGKYVELRCDPISGHTALYWYRQSLGQGPEFLIYFQGTGAADDSGLPNDRFFAVRPEGSVSTLKIQRTERGDSAVYLCASSLWHSNSPLHFGNGTRLTVT.